The clone carrying this T cell receptor (beta chain) occurred many times. The record originates from a study of T-cell reconstitution after alpha-beta-depleted transplantation in children. This sample's TCRbeta library carried unique molecular identifier barcodes. TCRdb processed the PCR reads anew with MiXCR; each CDR3 protein has one entry. The data hold about 230,000 distinct CDR3 sequences, with about 12% observed a single time. V shed 3 bases and J 1 base; nucleotides not matched to a gene: 2. This CDR3 region has 16 residues. Germline V gives CDR1 MGHDK, CDR2 SYGVNS. This chain joins TRBV25-1 and TRBJ2-6, with TRBD1 matching 8 bases. The sequence was obtained from a human donor who donated a stem cell graft to a child with acute lymphoblastic leukemia. The material was PBMCs from the stem cell graft donor, obtained from the stem cell graft. CDR3 protein: CASSDRTGSGANVLTF. The CDR3 DNA reads TGTGCCAGCAGTGATCGGACAGGGTCTGGGGCCAACGTCCTGACTTTC.